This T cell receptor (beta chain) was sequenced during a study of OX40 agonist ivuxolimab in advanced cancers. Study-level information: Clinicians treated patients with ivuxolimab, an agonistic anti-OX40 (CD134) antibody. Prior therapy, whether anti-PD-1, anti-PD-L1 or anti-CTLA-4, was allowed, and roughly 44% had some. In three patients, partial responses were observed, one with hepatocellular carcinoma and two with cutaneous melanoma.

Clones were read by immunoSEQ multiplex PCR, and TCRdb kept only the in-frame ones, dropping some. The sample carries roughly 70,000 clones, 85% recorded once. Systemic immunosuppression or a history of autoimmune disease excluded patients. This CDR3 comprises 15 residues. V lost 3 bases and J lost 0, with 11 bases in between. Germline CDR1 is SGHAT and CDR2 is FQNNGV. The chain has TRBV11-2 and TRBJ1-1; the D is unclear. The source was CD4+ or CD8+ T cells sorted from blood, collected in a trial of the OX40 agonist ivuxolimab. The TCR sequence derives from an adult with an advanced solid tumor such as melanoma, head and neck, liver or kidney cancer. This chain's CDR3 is CASSFLKGLNTEAFF. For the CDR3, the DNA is TGTGCCAGCAGCTTCCTGAAGGGTTTGAACACTGAAGCTTTCTTT.